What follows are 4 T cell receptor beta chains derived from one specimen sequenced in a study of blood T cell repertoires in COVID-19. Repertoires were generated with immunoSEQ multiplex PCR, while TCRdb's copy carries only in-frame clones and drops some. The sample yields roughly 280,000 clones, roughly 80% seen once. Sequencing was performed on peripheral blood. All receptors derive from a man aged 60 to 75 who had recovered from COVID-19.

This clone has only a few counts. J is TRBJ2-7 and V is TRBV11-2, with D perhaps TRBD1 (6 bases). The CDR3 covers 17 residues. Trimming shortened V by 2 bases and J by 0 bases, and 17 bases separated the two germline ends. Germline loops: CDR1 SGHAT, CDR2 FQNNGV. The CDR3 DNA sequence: TGTGCCAGCAGCTTAAACTCCGCGACAGGCATCTCCTACGAGCAGTACTTC. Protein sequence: CASSLNSATGISYEQYF.

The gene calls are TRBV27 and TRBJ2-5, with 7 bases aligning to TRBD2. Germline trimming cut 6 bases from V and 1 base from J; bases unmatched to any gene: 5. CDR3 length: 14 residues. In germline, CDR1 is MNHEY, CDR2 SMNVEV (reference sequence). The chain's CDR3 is CASSRRGGQETQYF. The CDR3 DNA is TGTGCCAGCAGCCGGCGCGGGGGCCAAGAGACCCAGTACTTC.

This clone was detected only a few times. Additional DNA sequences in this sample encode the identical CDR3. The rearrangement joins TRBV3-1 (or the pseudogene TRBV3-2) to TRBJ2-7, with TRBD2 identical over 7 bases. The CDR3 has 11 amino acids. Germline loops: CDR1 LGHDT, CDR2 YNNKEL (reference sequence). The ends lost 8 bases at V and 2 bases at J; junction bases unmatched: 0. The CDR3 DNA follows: TGTGCCAGCCGGGGGGCCTACGAGCAGTACTTC. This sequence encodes CASRGAYEQYF.

CDR3 sequence reads: CSASGQGSLASNQPQHF. The CDR3 DNA is TGCAGTGCTAGTGGGCAGGGAAGCCTCGCTAGCAATCAGCCCCAGCATTTT. This rearrangement joins TRBV20-1 to TRBJ1-5; the D gene is possibly TRBD1 (5 bases). V was cut by 3 bases and J by 0 bases, with 18 bases left in between. The CDR3 is 17 amino acids. Germline assignment: CDR1 DFQATT and CDR2 SNEGSKA (reference sequence).